The next 4 T cell receptor beta chains were all read from a single sample in a study of blood T cells in healthy people across ages. Together with a sample-barcoded 5' primer, a J-beta primer mix was included in a second PCR lasting roughly 6 to 12 cycles. TCRdb processed the 5' RACE reads anew with MiXCR; each CDR3 protein has one entry. The sample lists 760,000 or so distinct CDR3 sequences, roughly 25% occurring once. This same sample was also taken into another study, of T cells of mothers and their children.

Sequencing was performed on blood. Receptors originate from a boy between 10 and 17 years old in good health.

Turning to this clonotype: Compared with germline, one end of the junction differs, possibly owing to a read error. V usage is TRBV7-6 and J usage is TRBJ2-4; TRBD1 agrees at 7 bases. The CDR3 covers 16 residues. Germline CDR1 is SGHVS and CDR2 is FNYEAQ. The CDR3 is CTSSASPGQMKNIQYF. DNA for the CDR3: TGTACCAGCAGCGCCTCTCCGGGACAGATGAAAAACATTCAGTACTTC.

The chain joins TRBV4-3 to TRBJ2-7; 9 bases are a match to TRBD1. The CDR3 runs 17 residues. CDR1 LGHNA and CDR2 YSLEER come from the germline V gene. With 0 bases clipped from V and 5 bases from J, the junction kept 11 bases outside the gene matches. This chain's CDR3 is CASSQDLVGTGLDEQYF. The DNA of the CDR3 is TGCGCCAGCAGCCAAGATCTTGTGGGGACAGGGCTCGACGAGCAGTACTTC.

The chain carries TRBV13 and TRBJ2-4, with D unclear. From germline, CDR1 is PRHDT and CDR2 FYEKMQ (reference sequence). V was pared by 4 bases and J by 6 bases, with 10 bases between. This CDR3 is 13 amino acids long. DNA for the CDR3: TGTGCCAGCAGCTCTTCCGGGTTAAACATTCAGTACTTC. Its protein is CASSSSGLNIQYF. Full variable domain (outside the CDR3, taken from reference TRBV13 and TRBJ2-4): AAGVIQSPRHLIKEKRETATLKCYPIPRHDTVYWYQQGPGQDPQFLISFYEKMQSDKGSIPDRFSAQQFSDYHSELNMSSLELGDSALYFCASSSSGLNIQYFGAGTRLSVL.

A few counts support this clonotype. This sequence joins TRBV12-3 or TRBV12-4 and TRBJ1-2; the D is unclear. This CDR3 comprises 13 residues. V was clipped by 3 bases and J by 8 bases, with 13 bases between them. The CDR3 is CASSFGGGWGYTF. CDR3 nucleotide sequence: TGTGCCAGCAGTTTTGGAGGAGGATGGGGCTACACCTTC.